Reported below is one T cell receptor (beta chain). The sample is drawn from a study of neoadjuvant anti-PD-1 for oral cavity cancer. Across the whole study: Most patients had three to four biweekly doses of 3 mg/kg nivolumab before resection. Around day 43, patients without progression received a fourth nivolumab dose before surgery.

Profiling relied on immunoSEQ multiplex PCR, and the TCRdb table lists in-frame clones only, not all of them. This sample has around 16,000 clones, with roughly 69% found just once. Trimming removed 7 bases at V and 1 base at J, with 13 bases between. The CDR3 has 14 residues. The V gene's germline CDR1 is MNHEY and CDR2 SVGAGI. This sample comprised PBMCs, obtained before nivolumab (anti-PD-1) treatment. This receptor was identified in a person aged 35-79 years with oral cavity squamous cell carcinoma. The chain carries TRBV6-5 and TRBJ1-1, with D maybe TRBD1 (6 bases). The CDR3 region is CASNRGGGNTEAFF. As DNA, the CDR3 is TGTGCCAGCAATAGGGGGGGTGGGAACACTGAAGCTTTCTTT.